Each of the 13 T cell receptor beta chains below was sequenced from the same sample in a study of blood T cell repertoires in COVID-19. This table comes from immunoSEQ multiplex PCR, and its TCRdb copy is limited to in-frame clones, with some not included. The sample includes about 200,000 clones, 80% of them seen just once. The sequenced sample consisted of peripheral blood. Receptors originate from a woman in her seventies with acute or convalescent COVID-19.

The chain links TRBV7-9 to TRBJ2-3; perhaps TRBD2 as D (5 bases). From germline, CDR1 is SEHNR and CDR2 FQNEAQ (reference sequence). Trimming stripped 5 bases from V and 1 base from J, with 16 bases between. CDR3 size: 16 residues. The CDR3 here is CASSPPLTIRTDTQYF. CDR3 DNA sequence: TGTGCCAGCAGCCCCCCCCTGACTATCCGCACAGATACGCAGTATTTT. The whole variable domain, remainder taken from reference TRBV7-9 and TRBJ2-3, is DTGVSQNPRHKITKRGQNVTFRCDPISEHNRLYWYRQTLGQGPEFLTYFQNEAQLEKSRLLSDRFSAERPKGSFSTLEIQRTEQGDSAMYLCASSPPLTIRTDTQYFGPGTRLTVL.

This clone was found a few times. The rearrangement uses TRBV5-8 and TRBJ2-3; 7 bases align to TRBD1. V shed 4 bases and J 0 bases; nucleotides not matched to a gene: 5. The germline V gene has CDR1 SGHTS and CDR2 YDEGEE. The CDR3 sequence is 15 residues long. The CDR3 reads CASSTGQTSTDTQYF. In DNA form, the CDR3 reads TGTGCCAGCAGCACGGGACAGACCAGCACAGATACGCAGTATTTT.

This chain uses TRBV29-1 with TRBJ1-2; 8 bases match TRBD1. Losses at the gene ends were 7 bases for V and 8 bases for J; bases not matched to a gene: 9. Germline CDR1 reads SQVTM; CDR2 reads ANQGSEA. This CDR3 is 12 amino acids long. The CDR3: CSGRQGSDGYTF. The CDR3 bases are TGCAGCGGACGACAGGGGTCGGACGGCTACACCTTC.

This sequence joins TRBV7-6 and TRBJ2-7, with 11 bases that match TRBD2. Germline lookup yields CDR1 SGHVS and CDR2 FNYEAQ. This CDR3 comprises 15 residues. V was pared by 4 bases and J by 4 bases, with 6 bases of the junction left unmatched. The CDR3 coding sequence is TGTGCCAGCAGCTCCCTAGCGGGAGGCACATACGAGCAGTACTTC. It is translated as CASSSLAGGTYEQYF.

This sequence joins TRBV28 and TRBJ2-3; D is possibly TRBD1 (5 bases). V dropped 7 bases and J dropped 3 bases, with 11 bases sitting between them. Germline CDR1 reads MDHEN; CDR2 reads SYDVKM. The CDR3 is 13 amino acids. The CDR3 protein is CASTGFGTDTQYF. CDR3 nucleotides: TGTGCCAGCACAGGGTTTGGAACAGATACGCAGTATTTT.

The V and J genes are TRBV12-3 or TRBV12-4 and TRBJ2-5, with unresolved D. The ends were cut back, 10 bases at V and 5 bases at J, with 11 bases in the middle. CDR3 length: 11 residues. The CDR3 protein is CATSITETQYF. In DNA form, the CDR3 reads TGTGCCACCTCAATCACTGAGACCCAGTACTTC.

This sequence joins TRBV19 and TRBJ1-2; TRBD1 matches at 8 bases. The CDR3 extends over 14 amino acids. From germline, CDR1 is LNHDA and CDR2 SQIVND (reference sequence). V lost 4 bases to trimming and J lost 6 bases; unmatched junction nucleotides: 7. DNA for the CDR3: TGTGCCAGTAGTACCTCTAAGGACAGGGATGGCTACACCTTC. This gives the protein CASSTSKDRDGYTF.

The V call is TRBV11-2, the J call TRBJ2-5; 8 bases are shared with TRBD1. The germline gives CDR1 SGHAT, CDR2 FQNNGV. The CDR3 length is 15 residues. The ends lost 5 bases at V and 2 bases at J; junction bases unmatched: 7. The CDR3 DNA is TGTGCCAGCAGCCTTCAGGGGGCAAAACAAGAGACCCAGTACTTC. Translation: CASSLQGAKQETQYF.

This clone was detected once. The V call is TRBV7-8, the J call TRBJ2-3; the D gene is possibly TRBD2 (5 bases). Germline assignment: CDR1 SGHVS and CDR2 FQNEAQ. The CDR3 runs to 14 residues. The V end lost 6 bases, the J end lost 4 bases, and 14 bases lay between the germline ends. The CDR3 bases are TGTGCCAGCAGGATATCCACTAGTTCAGATACGCAGTATTTT. Amino acid sequence: CASRISTSSDTQYF.

This clone was seen just once. The chain links TRBV29-1 to TRBJ2-3; D might be TRBD2 (6 bases). With 6 bases removed from V and 1 base from J, the gap between germline ends came to 14 bases. Germline CDR1 SQVTM, CDR2 ANQGSEA. The CDR3 extends over 14 amino acids. In nucleotides, the CDR3 is TGCAGCGTCGTTACGGGACTGCGCACAGATACGCAGTATTTT. Its protein product is CSVVTGLRTDTQYF.

The chain uses TRBV9 and TRBJ2-2; 8 nucleotides line up with TRBD1. V was clipped by 0 bases and J by 4 bases; unmatched bases: 5. CDR1 and CDR2 (germline): SGDLS, YYNGEE. This CDR3 is 16 amino acids long. The CDR3 sequence: CASSVDTGGSTGELFF. Here the CDR3 DNA reads TGTGCCAGCAGCGTAGACACAGGGGGTTCCACCGGGGAGCTGTTTTTT.

J is TRBJ2-2 and V is TRBV6-6; 7 bases fit TRBD2. The J segment lost 0 bases and the V segment lost 5 bases, leaving 12 bases of the junction unmatched. The CDR3 is 18 residues long. In germline, CDR1 is MNHNY, CDR2 SVGAGI (reference sequence). The CDR3 is CASSLSRPGTTNTGELFF. For the CDR3, the DNA is TGTGCCAGCAGTCTATCCCGCCCAGGGACTACGAACACCGGGGAGCTGTTTTTT.

V and J are TRBV18 and TRBJ2-2; TRBD2 agrees at 11 bases. Germline values: CDR1 KGHSH, CDR2 LQKENI. V lost 2 bases to trimming and J lost 4 bases; unmatched junction nucleotides: 9. The CDR3 loop spans 18 amino acids. DNA of the CDR3: TGTGCCAGCTCACCAGCACTAGCGGGAGCAGCTGGCACCGGGGAGCTGTTTTTT. Translation: CASSPALAGAAGTGELFF.